This T cell receptor (beta chain) came from a study of neurological immune-mediated disorders. Study-wide results and limits: The study found no CDR3 amino acid sequences shared by expanded clones across subjects, suggesting private repertoires in all groups. Phylogenetic grouping put 18 of 34 multiple sclerosis patients' repertoires into one related-CDR3 cluster, a possible signature.

The cDNA was synthesized by means of template-switch 5'RACE, which was carried out with 10-nucleotide random UMIs. TCRdb recomputed calls from the 5' RACE reads with MiXCR, one row per CDR3 protein. This table holds 65,000 to 90,000 distinct CDR3 sequences, around 3% found once. This clonotype was detected many times. As yet, its antigen is unknown. This clonotype was sampled from a woman in her 50s with multiple sclerosis. The sequenced material came from PBMCs.

The CDR3 loop is CASSSEMGRRLASAYEQYF. In DNA form, the CDR3 reads TGTGCCAGCAGTTCCGAAATGGGCCGCCGACTAGCCTCCGCCTACGAGCAGTACTTC. The J gene is TRBJ2-7, the V gene TRBV6-2 or TRBV6-3; 7 positions agree with TRBD2. Germline loops: CDR1 MNHEY, CDR2 SVGEGT. The ends lost 4 bases at V and 2 bases at J; junction bases unmatched: 20. The CDR3 spans 19 residues.